Listed below are T cell receptor beta chains from one sample, sequenced in a study of T cell responses to AZD1222 COVID-19 vaccine. TCRdb's copy holds only in-frame clones and misses some; the assay was immunoSEQ multiplex PCR. Among 250,000 to 300,000 clones listed, 94% were seen once. The sample was peripheral blood, taken 28 days after the second AZD1222 dose. These receptors were collected from an adult who received the AZD1222 COVID-19 vaccine. Each CDR3 is given with its conserved first and last residue. The order of the fields is J gene, D gene, V gene, CDR3 protein. A D gene is named only where the DNA matches it firmly.

j_gene: TRBJ2-5
d_gene: -
v_gene: TRBV5-1
CDR3aa: CATTEPGVETQYF

j_gene: TRBJ2-1
d_gene: TRBD2
v_gene: TRBV4-1
CDR3aa: CASSQDLGTSASNEQFF

j_gene: TRBJ1-2
d_gene: -
v_gene: TRBV7-9
CDR3aa: CASSLPGRTSGYTF

j_gene: TRBJ2-7
d_gene: TRBD1
v_gene: TRBV6-5
CDR3aa: CASSPHGTGWLEQYF

j_gene: TRBJ1-6
d_gene: TRBD1
v_gene: TRBV5-1
CDR3aa: CASSLADRPFPTYNSPLHF

j_gene: TRBJ2-7
d_gene: TRBD2
v_gene: TRBV19
CDR3aa: CASRLAGGGTYEQYF

j_gene: TRBJ2-1
d_gene: TRBD2
v_gene: TRBV10-1
CDR3aa: CASSDDTSGGHEQFF

j_gene: TRBJ2-5
d_gene: -
v_gene: TRBV24-1
CDR3aa: CATSDAGLQETQYF

j_gene: TRBJ2-1
d_gene: TRBD2
v_gene: TRBV28
CDR3aa: CASYSGNPYNEQFF

j_gene: TRBJ1-3
d_gene: TRBD1
v_gene: TRBV6-5
CDR3aa: CASSDRVGGNTIYF

j_gene: TRBJ1-6
d_gene: -
v_gene: TRBV28
CDR3aa: CASSLAARRVLLHF